The entry below gives a single TCR beta chain sequence along with its context. The use of a sample-barcoded 5' primer and a J-beta primer mix characterized a second PCR of roughly 7 to 12 cycles. Via MiXCR, TCRdb re-called the 5' RACE reads, giving one row per CDR3 protein. This repertoire shows some 1.6 million distinct CDR3 sequences, about 35% found once; its top ten account for around 10%. This entry comes from a study of blood T cells in healthy people across ages. Sequenced material: blood. The source is a woman younger than 45 in good health.

This CDR3 is CASSFLGLAGDNEQFF. The CDR3 bases are TGTGCCAGCAGCTTCCTGGGACTAGCGGGGGACAATGAGCAGTTCTTC. The chain uses TRBV5-6 and TRBJ2-1, with TRBD2 identical over 14 bases. Trimming removed 2 bases from V and 5 bases from J; junction bases left unmatched: 3. Germline CDR1 reads SGHDT; CDR2 reads YYEEEE. CDR3 length equals 16 residues.